Given below is one TCR beta chain in context. Its antigen is unknown. The data belong to a study of OX40 agonist ivuxolimab in advanced cancers. Across the study: Treatment of patients was with ivuxolimab, an agonistic anti-OX40 (CD134) antibody.

Sequencing was performed with immunoSEQ multiplex PCR; in TCRdb, only in-frame clones are kept and a portion is missing. The sample yields roughly 55,000 clones, 80% seen once. Points from the study as a whole: Clonal expansion from baseline to week 6 occurred in both CD4+ and CD8+ T cells.

Autoimmune disease history or systemic immunosuppression was exclusionary. Blood was sampled at baseline, cycle 4 day 1, and cycle 7 day 1. The receptor's source is an adult with an advanced solid tumor such as melanoma, head and neck, liver or kidney cancer. The sample consisted of CD4+ or CD8+ T cells sorted from blood, taken in a trial of the OX40 agonist ivuxolimab.

The CDR3, as DNA: TGTGCCAGCAGTTTAAGGAGCTCTGGAAACACCATATATTTT. The encoded protein is CASSLRSSGNTIYF. The chain uses TRBV27 and TRBJ1-3; D is uncertain. The germline V and J ends were trimmed by 2 bases and 0 bases, with 5 bases remaining between them. The CDR3 covers 14 residues. The germline CDR1 and CDR2 sequences are MNHEY and SMNVEV (reference sequence).